This T cell receptor beta chain was recorded in a study of blood T cell repertoires in COVID-19 (dated by TCRdb to 2018 to 2020). Background for the entire study: The collaborator samples originated in the United States, Italy and Spain and spanned the acute and convalescent phases of COVID-19. Nearly every sample came with metadata listing a de-identified subject ID, COVID-19 status, age in years and sex. The samples were drawn from the first 160 participants of the ongoing ImmuneRACE study and from 950 to 1,500 subjects provided by 6 global collaborators. Deeply sampled blood TCRbeta repertoires from subjects exposed to, actively infected with, or recovered from COVID-19 were included in the dataset. The material from the prospective study consisted of cDNA or gDNA derived from T cells, B-cell-depleted T cells, or PBMCs. The repertoires were released in a freely available public database intended as a resource for research on the immune response to SARS-CoV-2. HLA class I and class II types, where available, came from metadata supplied by the sample provider rather than from assay-based typing. Overall study results and their limits: How much clinical and demographic metadata was included differed by source and by participant, and the metadata was provided uncurated.

TCRbeta CDR3 regions were amplified from genomic DNA using the immunoSEQ Assay, a bias-controlled multiplex PCR. For the original study's pipeline: Within the assay, amplification of reference gene primers was used to estimate how many nucleated cells each sample contained. To quantify the absolute abundance of each unique TCRbeta CDR3 rearrangement, sequence reads were collapsed and filtered. Productive Simpson clonality was computed per sample as the square root of Simpson's diversity index over productive rearrangements. TCRdb retrieved this table from immuneACCESS and kept in-frame rearrangements only. Not all clones are present; in checked studies, unresolved V genes account for under half, and no reason is known for the remainder. V, J and clone size derive from that table, while D and trimming were established from the DNA sequence. Here the sample has 150,000 to 200,000 clones; about 85% occur a single time. The biggest ten clones account for nearly 8% of the sample.

Enrolling through a virtual design, the prospective study's participants ranged in age from roughly 18 to 89 years and lived across about two dozen United States geographic areas. In the prospective study, cohorts were assigned on the basis of participant-reported clinical history obtained from a screening survey and a study questionnaire. ImmuneRACE Cohort 3 recovered participants were defined by two consecutive negative NP/OP PCR tests, healthcare professional clearance, or symptom resolution. In the prospective study, mobile phlebotomists collected whole blood, serum and a nasopharyngeal or oropharyngeal swab from each participant. Additional blood draws and questionnaires over a 2-month period could optionally be provided by prospective study participants. Prospective study blood samples were shipped either frozen or at room temperature before DNA extraction. With respect to this clone: Which antigen it targets is not known. Qualities for individual bases were not recorded, and no much larger clone is one base off.

Via the germline V gene, CDR1 is LGHNA and CDR2 YSLEER. From its cysteine to its phenylalanine, the CDR3 spans 16 amino acids. Only the CDR3 part of the read is kept: 48 bases, read in frame from the first base. The junction carries 18 bases between V and J, which are trimmed by 3 bases and 6 bases respectively. The V and J segments used are TRBV4-3 and TRBJ2-1; the D gene is perhaps TRBD2, from 6 matching bases. Sequencing was done on a sample of PBMCs or T cells enriched from blood (not recorded which). The receptor was isolated from a woman aged 50 to 60 who had recovered from COVID-19. The nucleotides are TGCGCCAGCAGCCAGGAAGCTTCCGGGACTTTCAATGAGCAGTTCTTC. This encodes CASSQEASGTFNEQFF.